What follows are 30 T cell receptor beta chains derived from one specimen sequenced in a study of T cell responses to AZD1222 COVID-19 vaccine (dated by TCRdb to the early 2020s). Library preparation used the immunoSEQ multiplex PCR assay. TCRdb took over this immuneACCESS table, retaining in-frame rearrangements with V and J assigned. Such tables are incomplete; in checked studies, under half of the missing clones stem from an unresolved V gene, and the remainder is unexplained. In all, the sample holds about 97,000 clones, and around 89% of those were seen once. Just under 7.5% of the sample is held by the ten biggest clonotypes. The time point label on this specimen signifies: baseline before first vaccination. The material sequenced was peripheral blood, taken on day 0 of AZD1222 vaccination. The receptors come from an adult in good health.

V is TRBV4-2 and J is TRBJ2-7; D may correspond to TRBD1 or TRBD2 (5 bases each). The CDR3 length is 15 residues. Germline V gene data show CDR1 as LGHNA and CDR2 as YNFKEQ. V was pared by 1 base and J by 3 bases, with 13 bases between. Here the CDR3 reads CASSQVTGQIYEQYF. The CDR3 bases are TGTGCCAGCAGCCAAGTCACGGGGCAAATCTACGAGCAGTACTTC.

This clone was seen a few times. CDR3 in amino acids: CASSRGLSAYEQYF. Here the CDR3 DNA reads TGTGCCAGCAGCCGGGGGCTTTCGGCCTACGAGCAGTACTTC. The chain combines TRBV7-8 with TRBJ2-7; either TRBD1 or TRBD2 may fit D (6 bases each). CDR1 and CDR2 (germline): SGHVS, FQNEAQ. V lost 5 bases and J lost 2, with 13 bases in between. The CDR3 runs to 14 residues. The variable domain in full, with the rest retrieved from reference TRBV7-8 and TRBJ2-7, is GAGVSQSPRYKVAKRGQDVALRCDPISGHVSLFWYQQALGQGPEFLTYFQNEAQLDKSGLPSDRFFAERPEGSVSTLKIQRTQQEDSAVYLCASSRGLSAYEQYFGPGTRLTVT.

The genes are TRBV7-9 and TRBJ1-1; D remains unclear. The CDR3 length is 13 residues. V was trimmed by 5 bases and J by 0 bases, leaving 7 bases between them. Germline loops: CDR1 SEHNR, CDR2 FQNEAQ (reference sequence). The CDR3 DNA reads TGTGCCAGCAGCGCGGGGTTGAACACTGAAGCTTTCTTT. This gives the protein CASSAGLNTEAFF.

The chain couples TRBV7-9 to TRBJ1-1; possibly TRBD1 for D (5 bases). With 0 bases removed from V and 7 bases from J, the gap between germline ends came to 9 bases. Germline CDR1 reads SEHNR; CDR2 reads FQNEAQ (reference sequence). CDR3 size: 13 residues. CDR3 nucleotide sequence: TGTGCCAGCAGCTTAGCTAACGGGGGTGAAGCTTTCTTT. This codes for CASSLANGGEAFF.

A single count supports this clone. The V call is TRBV29-1, the J call TRBJ1-2; TRBD1 matches at 10 bases. The germline CDR1 and CDR2 sequences are SQVTM and ANQGSEA. J was trimmed by 5 bases and V by 3 bases; bases with no gene match: 6. The length of the CDR3 is 14 residues. The CDR3 bases are TGCAGCGTTGACAAGGGGACAGGGGTATATGGCTACACCTTC. It translates to CSVDKGTGVYGYTF.

The chain uses TRBV18 and TRBJ2-7; perhaps TRBD1 as D (6 bases). V was cut by 3 bases and J by 4 bases, with 10 bases left in between. The CDR3 totals 13 residues. Germline lookup yields CDR1 KGHSH and CDR2 LQKENI. The CDR3 region is CASSPAGDYEQYF. In nucleotides, the CDR3 is TGTGCCAGCTCACCGGCAGGGGATTACGAGCAGTACTTC.

V and J are TRBV19 and TRBJ1-5; possibly TRBD1 for D (6 bases). The V end lost 5 bases, the J end lost 0 bases, and 14 bases lay between the germline ends. The germline V gene encodes CDR1 LNHDA and CDR2 SQIVND (reference sequence). The CDR3 runs to 16 residues. Here the CDR3 reads CASSAQGSYSNQPQHF. The CDR3 nucleotides read TGTGCCAGTAGTGCGCAGGGGAGCTATAGCAATCAGCCCCAGCATTTT.

V usage is TRBV5-1 and J usage is TRBJ2-7; 11 bases match TRBD1. The CDR3 extends over 15 amino acids. Germline CDR1 reads SGHRS; CDR2 reads YFSETQ. Trimming at V came to 4 bases and at J to 7 bases, leaving 10 bases not matched to a gene. CDR3 region: CASSPGQGASGEQYF. The DNA for the CDR3 is TGCGCCAGCAGCCCTGGACAGGGGGCTTCTGGGGAGCAGTACTTC.

This chain connects TRBV6-6 to TRBJ2-7; perhaps TRBD1 as D (6 bases). The CDR3 runs 12 residues. Germline assignment: CDR1 MNHNY and CDR2 SVGAGI (reference sequence). V shed 5 bases and J shed 3 bases, with 8 bases lying between them. DNA for the CDR3: TGTGCCAGCAGTCGGGACATCTACGAGCAGTACTTC. Its translation is CASSRDIYEQYF.

The rearrangement joins TRBV3-1 (or the pseudogene TRBV3-2) to TRBJ2-1; 10 nucleotides line up with TRBD2. Germline V gene sequence: CDR1 LGHDT, CDR2 YNNKEL (reference sequence). V shed 6 bases and J 9 bases; nucleotides not matched to a gene: 11. The CDR3 length is 15 residues. The CDR3 is CASRLRSGGAFEQFF. DNA of the CDR3: TGTGCCAGCAGACTCCGCAGCGGGGGGGCCTTTGAGCAGTTCTTC.

The chain uses TRBV7-2 and TRBJ1-4, with TRBD1 matching 7 bases. The CDR3 is 14 amino acids. CDR1 and CDR2 from the germline V gene are SGHTA and FQGNSA. The ends lost 1 base at V and 7 bases at J; junction bases unmatched: 3. Here the CDR3 reads CASSLGAGGEKLFF. DNA for the CDR3: TGTGCCAGCAGCTTAGGGGCAGGGGGTGAAAAACTGTTTTTT.

The chain has TRBV5-1 and TRBJ2-2; D is uncertain. Trimming took 0 bases from V and 7 from J, leaving 7 bases between them. The CDR3 sequence is 13 residues long. CDR1 is SGHRS, CDR2 YFSETQ, per germline. CDR3 sequence reads: CASSLDIGGELFF. CDR3 nucleotides: TGCGCCAGCAGCTTGGACATTGGCGGGGAGCTGTTTTTT.

This rearrangement joins TRBV9 to TRBJ2-2; D gene unclear. The V end lost 3 bases, the J end lost 0 bases, and 6 bases lay between the germline ends. The CDR3 sequence is 14 residues long. Germline CDR1 SGDLS, CDR2 YYNGEE. DNA of the CDR3: TGTGCCAGCAGCGAACCAGCGAACACCGGGGAGCTGTTTTTT. Translating gives CASSEPANTGELFF. The full variable domain, its missing parts supplied by reference TRBV9 and TRBJ2-2, is DSGVTQTPKHLITATGQRVTLRCSPRSGDLSVYWYQQSLDQGLQFLIQYYNGEERAKGNILERFSAQQFPDLHSELNLSSLELGDSALYFCASSEPANTGELFFGEGSRLTVL.

CDR3 nucleotides: TGCGCCAGCAGTCAACGCCGGGGACAGGCGTTCTACGAGCAGTACTTC. It is translated as CASSQRRGQAFYEQYF. The chain has TRBV23-1 and TRBJ2-7; TRBD1 agrees at 8 bases. TRBV23-1 counts as an open reading frame of uncertain function. V lost 2 bases to trimming and J lost 3 bases; unmatched junction nucleotides: 9. CDR3 length: 16 amino acids.

The J gene is TRBJ1-5, the V gene TRBV18, with 7 nucleotides matching TRBD1. The V segment lost 3 bases and the J segment 6 bases; nucleotides outside the gene matches: 5. The germline V gene has CDR1 KGHSH and CDR2 LQKENI. CDR3 size: 14 residues. The CDR3 DNA sequence: TGTGCCAGCTCACCCCTGGACAGGAGTCAGCCCCAGCATTTT. Residues: CASSPLDRSQPQHF.

The chain combines TRBV12-3 or TRBV12-4 with TRBJ2-1, with 8 bases matching TRBD1. This CDR3 spans 13 amino acids. Germline trimming cut 2 bases from V and 10 bases from J; bases unmatched to any gene: 4. The CDR3 DNA reads as TGTGCCAGCAGTTTACAGGGGGCTTGGGAGCAGTTCTTC. Translation gives CASSLQGAWEQFF.

The CDR3 is CASSLYANQPQHF. CDR3 sequence (DNA): TGTGCCAGCAGCTTATATGCCAATCAGCCCCAGCATTTT. V gene TRBV7-2 combines with J gene TRBJ1-5, with D unresolved. CDR3 length: 13 amino acids. With 2 bases removed from V and 3 bases from J, the gap between germline ends came to 5 bases. Per the germline V gene, CDR1 is SGHTA and CDR2 is FQGNSA.

This chain links TRBV5-1 with TRBJ1-5; D unresolved. The germline gives CDR1 SGHRS, CDR2 YFSETQ. The V and J ends lost 4 bases and 1 base respectively, with 6 bases between them. The CDR3 consists of 13 residues. CDR3 bases: TGCGCCAGCAGCCGAGCAAGCAATCAGCCCCAGCATTTT. The encoded protein is CASSRASNQPQHF.

This chain connects TRBV4-2 to TRBJ2-3, with 13 nucleotides matching TRBD2. This CDR3 is built from 18 residues. Unmatched junction bases numbered 7, after V lost 4 bases and J lost 0 bases. The germline V gene has CDR1 LGHNA and CDR2 YNFKEQ. The CDR3 nucleotides read TGTGCCAGCAGCCGGTCAGGGACTAGCGGGGCTAGCACAGATACGCAGTATTTT. Amino acid sequence: CASSRSGTSGASTDTQYF.

The chain combines TRBV24-1 with TRBJ2-5; 7 bases are shared with TRBD2. Germline CDR1 reads KGHDR; CDR2 reads SFDVKD. The CDR3 covers 16 residues. Trimming removed 3 bases from V and 4 bases from J; junction bases left unmatched: 10. In DNA form, the CDR3 reads TGTGCCACCAGTGATGGGGCGGGGGAGGTCACAGAGACCCAGTACTTC. Translating it yields CATSDGAGEVTETQYF.

The J gene is TRBJ2-1, the V gene TRBV9; perhaps TRBD1 as D (6 bases). Germline loops: CDR1 SGDLS, CDR2 YYNGEE. This CDR3 has 15 residues. V lost 0 bases, J lost 10 bases, and 17 bases lay in between. In DNA, the CDR3 is TGTGCCAGCAGCGTAGCTCGACAGGAACCTCCAGAGCAGTTCTTC. This gives the protein CASSVARQEPPEQFF.

The CDR3 reads CASSRTGTAFSNTEAFF. Here the CDR3 DNA reads TGTGCCAGCAGTCGTACCGGGACAGCTTTCTCGAACACTGAAGCTTTCTTT. The chain couples TRBV27 to TRBJ1-1, with TRBD1 matching 7 bases. V was clipped by 5 bases and J by 1 base; unmatched bases: 13. Germline V gene lookup returns CDR1 MNHEY and CDR2 SMNVEV (reference sequence). The CDR3 has 17 amino acids.

The J gene is TRBJ2-1, the V gene TRBV2; D is possibly TRBD2 (6 bases). This CDR3 comprises 15 residues. The V end was cut by 3 bases, the J end by 4 bases, with 13 bases between. Germline CDR1 is SNHLY and CDR2 is FYNNEI. The CDR3 reads CASSEDYLPYNEQFF. The CDR3 nucleotides read TGTGCCAGCAGTGAGGACTACCTACCTTACAATGAGCAGTTCTTC.

The J gene is TRBJ1-5, the V gene TRBV7-2; possible D gene TRBD1, 5 bases. V lost 0 bases and J 6 bases, leaving 12 bases between the germline ends. Germline CDR1 reads SGHTA; CDR2 reads FQGNSA. The CDR3 consists of 15 residues. CDR3 sequence reads: CASSLASQGLQPQHF. The CDR3 DNA follows: TGTGCCAGCAGCTTAGCGTCCCAGGGCCTTCAGCCCCAGCATTTT.

The chain links TRBV7-9 to TRBJ2-3; perhaps TRBD2 as D (5 bases). Per germline, CDR1 SEHNR and CDR2 FQNEAQ (reference sequence). This CDR3 is built from 16 residues. The V and J ends lost 1 base and 2 bases respectively, with 13 bases between them. The CDR3 spells CASSLVAGGLTDTQYF. For the CDR3, the DNA is TGTGCCAGCAGCTTAGTGGCCGGCGGGCTCACAGATACGCAGTATTTT.

The rearrangement uses TRBV5-6 and TRBJ1-1, with TRBD1 as a possible D gene (6 bases). V was pared by 0 bases and J by 0 bases, with 21 bases between. The CDR3 covers 19 residues. The germline gives CDR1 SGHDT, CDR2 YYEEEE. CDR3 nucleotides: TGTGCCAGCAGCTTGGTACGCCCATCACAGGGATTGATGAACACTGAAGCTTTCTTT. It specifies CASSLVRPSQGLMNTEAFF.

The rearrangement joins TRBV5-4 to TRBJ1-1; D is unclear. The germline CDR1 and CDR2 sequences are SGHNT and YYREEE (reference sequence). The CDR3 runs 13 residues. Trimming pared 1 base from V and 0 bases from J, leaving 4 bases between. CDR3 DNA: TGTGCCAGCAGCTTGCAGATGAACACTGAAGCTTTCTTT. Translating gives CASSLQMNTEAFF.

The V and J genes are TRBV27 and TRBJ1-1; D possibly corresponds to TRBD1 (6 bases). The length of the CDR3 is 17 residues. In germline, CDR1 is MNHEY, CDR2 SMNVEV (reference sequence). V was pared by 3 bases and J by 0 bases, with 17 bases between. CDR3 nucleotide sequence: TGTGCCAGCAGTTTCTTCGCCGAGGGGGGGATGAACACTGAAGCTTTCTTT. Its protein product is CASSFFAEGGMNTEAFF.

The chain combines TRBV7-9 with TRBJ1-2; 7 nucleotides match TRBD1. The V gene's germline CDR1 is SEHNR and CDR2 FQNEAQ (reference sequence). The CDR3 extends over 14 amino acids. Losses at the gene ends were 5 bases for V and 4 bases for J; bases not matched to a gene: 7. CDR3 DNA sequence: TGTGCCAGCAGCACCACACAGGGGTCCTATGGCTACACCTTC. It codes for CASSTTQGSYGYTF.

The CDR3 nucleotides read TGTGCCAGCTCACCACTCACAGGAGGGCAGAACAATGAGCAGTTCTTC. Protein product: CASSPLTGGQNNEQFF. The chain uses TRBV18 and TRBJ2-1; D is possibly TRBD2 (6 bases). Trimming took off 1 base at V and 5 bases at J, with 15 bases between the two ends. The CDR3 consists of 16 residues. The germline CDR1 and CDR2 sequences are KGHSH and LQKENI.